Listed below are T cell receptor beta chains from one sample, sequenced in a study of vaccination effects on CD4 cells after COVID-19. Generated by immunoSEQ multiplex PCR, the TCRdb table keeps only in-frame clones and is missing some. Altogether tens of thousands of clones are present, under 80% being singletons, with the ten largest covering roughly 2.2%. Antigens of these TCRs are unknown. Source: CD4+ T cells from PBMCs cultured without peptide, taken after COVID-19 vaccination. These receptors all stem from a human donor who received a COVID-19 vaccine. The CDR3 runs from the conserved cysteine through the conserved F or W. A D gene is named only where the DNA matches it firmly. Clone sizes are given selectively: once, few, many, or a class where the clone is expanded.

>TRBJ1-5|.|.|TRBV12-3/TRBV12-4
TGTGCCAGCAGTTCCAGGGATCAGCCCCAGCATTTT
CASSSRDQPQHF
>TRBJ1-1|.|few|TRBV12-3/TRBV12-4
TGTGCCAGCAGTGAGATGGGAAACACTGAAGCTTTCTTT
CASSEMGNTEAFF
>TRBJ2-5|TRBD1|.|TRBV18
TGTGCCAGCTCACCACCCCCAACAGGGGTAGAGACCCAGTACTTC
CASSPPPTGVETQYF
>TRBJ1-2|.|.|TRBV12-3/TRBV12-4
TGTGCCAGCAGTGAGCGACTGTATGGCTACACCTTC
CASSERLYGYTF
>TRBJ1-2|.|.|TRBV9
TGTGCCAGCAGCGTAGAAGGTTTTAACTATGGCTACACCTTC
CASSVEGFNYGYTF
>TRBJ2-5|TRBD2|.|TRBV4-2
TGTGCCAGCAGCCTCACATGGACTAGCGGGGGGTTTCAAGAGACCCAGTACTTC
CASSLTWTSGGFQETQYF
>TRBJ2-3|.|.|TRBV4-1
TGCGCCAGCAGGGACCTCAGAGGTACGCAGTATTTT
CASRDLRGTQYF
>TRBJ2-2|TRBD1|.|TRBV7-2
TGTGCCAGCAGCCCAGGGGGCCGGGGACATACCGGGGAGCTGTTTTTT
CASSPGGRGHTGELFF
>TRBJ2-3|.|.|TRBV19
TGTGCCAGTAAGCGGCAGGGGAGGTTGACAGATACGCAGTATTTT
CASKRQGRLTDTQYF
>TRBJ1-2|.|.|TRBV5-1
TGCGCCAGCAGCTTGGACAGGAGAGCACTCAACTATGGCTACACCTTC
CASSLDRRALNYGYTF
>TRBJ2-3|.|once|TRBV6-5
TGTGCCAGCGCCCCACGAGTCAAGGATACGCAGTATTTT
CASAPRVKDTQYF
>TRBJ1-4|.|.|TRBV4-3
TGCGCCAGCAGCCAAGAATTCCCAGGCGACCGAGAAAAACTGTTTTTT
CASSQEFPGDREKLFF
>TRBJ1-3|.|.|TRBV19
TGTGCCAGTACCCGGACCCTCTCAAATTCTGGAAACACCATATATTTT
CASTRTLSNSGNTIYF
>TRBJ2-5|.|.|TRBV30
TGTGCCTGGAGTGTAAGGGAGACCCAGTACTTC
CAWSVRETQYF
>TRBJ2-1|TRBD2|.|TRBV18
TGTGCCAGCTCACCGGGACTAGCGGACAATGAGCAGTTCTTC
CASSPGLADNEQFF
>TRBJ1-1|.|.|TRBV5-1
TGCGCCAGCACCTTTGACAGGAACACTGAAGCTTTCTTT
CASTFDRNTEAFF
>TRBJ1-2|.|.|TRBV2
TGTGCCAGCAGTGAAACGGTTAACTATGGCTACACCTTC
CASSETVNYGYTF
>TRBJ2-3|TRBD1|.|TRBV9
TGTGCCAGCAACAGGGACAGGGGTGGGGATACGCAGTATTTT
CASNRDRGGDTQYF
>TRBJ2-5|TRBD2|.|TRBV2
TGTGCCAGCAGGACTAGCGGGGGTGAGACCCAGTACTTC
CASRTSGGETQYF
>TRBJ1-3|.|.|TRBV5-1
TGCGCCAGCAGCTTGGGACAGCCGACCTTTTCTGGAAACACCATATATTTT
CASSLGQPTFSGNTIYF
>TRBJ2-2|.|.|TRBV5-1
TGCGCCAGCAGCTTGGGCCAGTACACCGGGGAGCTGTTTTTT
CASSLGQYTGELFF
>TRBJ2-1|TRBD2|.|TRBV11-1
TGTGCCAGCAGCCCACCAGCGGGGGATAGCCATGAGCAGTTCTTC
CASSPPAGDSHEQFF
>TRBJ2-5|TRBD2|.|TRBV13
TGTGCCAGCAGCGAGAGGAGATCTAGCGGGGAGGAGACCCAGTACTTC
CASSERRSSGEETQYF
>TRBJ1-4|.|.|TRBV2
TGTGCCAGCACCCCAGGGGAGAATGAAAAACTGTTTTTT
CASTPGENEKLFF
>TRBJ1-5|.|.|TRBV18
TGTGCCAGCTCACCGTCGCCCTCTGAGGATCAGCCCCAGCATTTT
CASSPSPSEDQPQHF
>TRBJ1-5|.|.|TRBV7-2
TGTGCCAGCAGCTTAGCGGGCGGTTATAGCAATCAGCCCCAGCATTTT
CASSLAGGYSNQPQHF
>TRBJ2-5|.|.|TRBV6-5
TGTGCCAGCAGTTACTCGTGGCAGCAAGAGACCCAGTACTTC
CASSYSWQQETQYF
>TRBJ1-5|.|.|TRBV7-9
TGTGCCAGCAGCTTCGCGGGGGTCCAGGGTCAGCCCCAGCATTTT
CASSFAGVQGQPQHF
>TRBJ1-1|.|.|TRBV5-1
TGCGCCAGCAGCTTGGTCGGCCCGCGGGGGCTGACTGAAGCTTTCTTT
CASSLVGPRGLTEAFF
>TRBJ2-2|.|few|TRBV19
TGTGCCAGTAGAGAGGAGGGCAGGGTGAACACCGGGGAGCTGTTTTTT
CASREEGRVNTGELFF
>TRBJ1-2|.|.|TRBV20-1
TGCAGTGCTAGTCTTCCGGGGGGCAACTATGGCTACACCTTC
CSASLPGGNYGYTF
>TRBJ1-1|.|.|TRBV30
TGTGCCTGGAGTAGACAGGCGACCACTGAAGCTTTCTTT
CAWSRQATTEAFF
>TRBJ1-1|.|once|TRBV9
TGTGCCAGCAGCGGGCGGGGTGAGGTGGGGGCCCGGGGAGCTTTCTTT
CASSGRGEVGARGAFF
>TRBJ2-3|.|.|TRBV11-1
TGTGCCAGCAGTCGAGAATCCGCGGATACGCAGTATTTT
CASSRESADTQYF
>TRBJ2-1|TRBD2|few|TRBV5-1
TGCGCCAGCAGCTCACTAGCGGCATACAATGAGCAGTTCTTC
CASSSLAAYNEQFF
>TRBJ1-2|.|.|TRBV6-4
TGTGCCAGCCTCGCCGACCCAGGGCGGGATTATGGCTACACCTTC
CASLADPGRDYGYTF
>TRBJ2-1|.|.|TRBV24-1
TGTGCCACCAGTGCACGCCCGGGACTTGACTCCTACAATGAGCAGTTCTTC
CATSARPGLDSYNEQFF
>TRBJ2-1|TRBD2|.|TRBV6-5
TGTGCCAGCGCGCCTAGCGGGTACAATGAGCAGTTCTTC
CASAPSGYNEQFF
>TRBJ1-2|.|.|TRBV3-1/TRBV3-2
TGTGCCAGCAGCCAAGGCCTCCACAGGGTCTATGGCTACACCTTC
CASSQGLHRVYGYTF
>TRBJ1-3|.|.|TRBV18
TGTGCCAGCTCACAACAGGGTTCGCCCTCTGGAAACACCATATATTTT
CASSQQGSPSGNTIYF
>TRBJ1-2|TRBD1|.|TRBV30
TGTGCCTGGGGAATCCGGGACAGGGGAAAAGGGCCGGAAGGCTACACCTTC
CAWGIRDRGKGPEGYTF
>TRBJ1-3|.|.|TRBV27
TGTGCCAGCAGTTTATCCTCCCTAGGGGCTCTGGGGGGAAACACCATATATTTT
CASSLSSLGALGGNTIYF